The 9 T cell receptor beta chains reported below all come from one sample, sequenced in a study of blood T cell repertoires in COVID-19. Measured with immunoSEQ multiplex PCR; TCRdb has only the in-frame clones, and not every one. The repertoire holds hundreds of thousands of clones, with roughly 90% as singletons. Sequencing used peripheral blood. All receptors derive from a man in his forties with acute or convalescent COVID-19.

V and J are TRBV5-1 and TRBJ1-1, with no clear D. The CDR3 runs 15 residues. The germline CDR1 and CDR2 sequences are SGHRS and YFSETQ. V lost 0 bases to trimming and J lost 8 bases, with 17 bases between them. DNA of the CDR3: TGCGCCAGCAGCTTGGAATCATTTACGGGGTCGGAAGCTTTCTTT. It yields the protein CASSLESFTGSEAFF.

This rearrangement joins TRBV4-2 to TRBJ1-1, with D hard to call. The CDR3 covers 13 residues. The V gene's germline CDR1 is LGHNA and CDR2 YNFKEQ. Trimming left V 1 base short and J 1 base short, with 4 bases between. CDR3 in DNA: TGTGCCAGCAGCCAAGGCGAGAACACTGAAGCTTTCTTT. Residues: CASSQGENTEAFF.

This chain links TRBV15 with TRBJ2-2; TRBD1 matches at 9 bases. CDR3 length: 15 residues. The trim removed 4 bases at V and 4 bases at J, leaving 4 bases unmatched. CDR1 and CDR2 from the germline V gene are LNHNV and YYDKDF (reference sequence). This chain's CDR3 is CATSMGDRVTGELFF. The CDR3, as DNA: TGTGCCACCAGCATGGGGGACAGGGTCACCGGGGAGCTGTTTTTT.

This sequence joins TRBV6-2 or TRBV6-3 and TRBJ2-3, with 7 positions matching TRBD1. The germline gives CDR1 MNHEY, CDR2 SVGEGT. J was trimmed by 1 base and V by 0 bases; bases with no gene match: 7. This CDR3 comprises 17 residues. The CDR3 coding sequence is TGTGCCAGCAGTTACTCGAAGGGGCAGGGGGGCACAGATACGCAGTATTTT. Protein sequence: CASSYSKGQGGTDTQYF.

This clone appeared a few times. The chain joins TRBV18 to TRBJ2-2; TRBD2 aligns across 11 bases. Trimming took 3 bases from V and 2 from J; bases not matched to a gene: 2. The CDR3 covers 16 residues. Germline V CDR1 and CDR2: KGHSH, LQKENI. The CDR3 DNA is TGTGCCAGCTCACCCCGACTAGCGGGAAACACCGGGGAGCTGTTTTTT. It encodes CASSPRLAGNTGELFF.

The J gene is TRBJ2-1, the V gene TRBV5-1; 9 bases line up with TRBD2. Germline-derived CDR1 and CDR2 are SGHRS and YFSETQ. The V and J ends lost 1 base and 7 bases, in that order; junction bases with no gene match: 9. This CDR3 contains 16 residues. The CDR3 here is CASSLTLAGIGNEQFF. CDR3 coding DNA: TGCGCCAGCAGCTTGACGCTAGCGGGGATCGGGAATGAGCAGTTCTTC.

The CDR3 reads CASSPSLGQPQHF. CDR3 DNA: TGTGCCAGCAGCCCCTCACTCGGGCAGCCCCAGCATTTT. The chain carries TRBV5-6 and TRBJ1-5, with D hard to call. Trimming removed 4 bases at V and 7 bases at J, with 12 bases between. This CDR3 contains 13 residues. In germline, CDR1 is SGHDT, CDR2 YYEEEE.

The rearrangement joins TRBV12-2 to TRBJ1-4; the table calls TRBD1, which could not be checked here. TRBV12-2 constitutes a pseudogene. CDR3 length: 16 residues. As DNA, the CDR3 is TGTGCAAGTCGCTTAGTCACATATGCAACTAATGAAAAACTGTTTTTT. It is translated as CASRLVTYATNEKLFF.

The chain has TRBV9 and TRBJ1-3, with unresolved D. Germline lookup yields CDR1 SGDLS and CDR2 YYNGEE. The V gene lost 9 bases and the J gene lost 0 bases, with 10 bases spanning the gap. The CDR3 spans 13 residues. The DNA for the CDR3 is TGTGCCACCGCCCGAGGCTCTGGAAACACCATATATTTT. Its translation is CATARGSGNTIYF.